The 14 T cell receptor beta chains in this list originate from one sample, sequenced in a study of blood T cell repertoires in COVID-19. The assay was immunoSEQ multiplex PCR, and TCRdb's table has in-frame clones only and misses some. The profile covers fewer than 90,000 clones, with roughly four fifths appearing a single time and around 10% taken by the ten largest. The sample was peripheral blood. The receptors shown here come from a man in his fifties with acute or convalescent COVID-19.

V usage is TRBV7-3 and J usage is TRBJ2-3; no clear D gene. Looked up from germline, CDR1 is SGHTA and CDR2 is FQGTGA. This CDR3 contains 15 residues. Trimming left V 5 bases short and J 2 bases short, with 14 bases between. The CDR3 nucleotides are TGTGCCAGCAGCCGTGCGGTTTCTGCCACAGATACGCAGTATTTT. It specifies CASSRAVSATDTQYF.

This chain connects TRBV4-3 to TRBJ1-3; no firm D call. Trimming shortened V by 0 bases and J by 0 bases, and 6 bases separated the two germline ends. Per germline, CDR1 LGHNA and CDR2 YSLEER. The CDR3 sequence is 15 residues long. This CDR3 is CASSQDRYSGNTIYF. The CDR3 bases are TGCGCCAGCAGCCAAGATCGGTACTCTGGAAACACCATATATTTT.

In DNA, the CDR3 is TGTGCCATCAGCCCGTTAACGAACACCGGGGAGCTGTTTTTT. It codes for CAISPLTNTGELFF. The chain uses TRBV10-3 and TRBJ2-2; D gene uncertain. Trimming pared 6 bases from V and 0 bases from J, leaving 8 bases between. Looked up from germline, CDR1 is ENHRY and CDR2 is SYGVKD. The CDR3 loop spans 14 amino acids.

V usage is TRBV28 and J usage is TRBJ1-3; D ambiguous. From germline, CDR1 is MDHEN and CDR2 SYDVKM. Trimming took off 1 base at V and 0 bases at J, with 7 bases between the two ends. CDR3 length: 15 residues. Here the CDR3 reads CASSLSPVSGNTIYF. DNA for the CDR3: TGTGCCAGCAGTTTATCGCCAGTCTCTGGAAACACCATATATTTT.

The chain employs TRBV6-5 and TRBJ2-7; 10 positions agree with TRBD1. The CDR3 sequence is 14 residues long. Germline values: CDR1 MNHEY, CDR2 SVGAGI. The V gene end was trimmed by 6 bases and the J gene end by 5 bases; junction bases not matched to a gene: 7. The CDR3 loop is CASRLTGGKDEQYF. As DNA, the CDR3 is TGTGCCAGCAGATTGACAGGGGGCAAGGACGAGCAGTACTTC.

The V call is TRBV6-5, the J call TRBJ2-1, with TRBD2 identical over 15 bases. Germline-derived CDR1 and CDR2 are MNHEY and SVGAGI. The CDR3 has 15 amino acids. Trimming took 5 bases from V and 8 from J; bases not matched to a gene: 4. CDR3 coding DNA: TGTGCCAGCAGTCGGACTAGCGGGGGGGCATATGAGCAGTTCTTC. The encoded protein is CASSRTSGGAYEQFF.

The chain recombines TRBV2 with TRBJ1-1, with TRBD1 matching 9 bases. Germline CDR1 reads SNHLY; CDR2 reads FYNNEI. V was pared by 4 bases and J by 5 bases, with 8 bases of the junction left unmatched. The CDR3 length is 15 residues. The CDR3 loop is CASSGQDRGRTEAFF. Here the CDR3 DNA reads TGTGCCAGCAGTGGCCAGGACAGGGGACGAACTGAAGCTTTCTTT.

The CDR3, as DNA: TGTGCCAGCAGTGACAACCGGGACAGGGAGAGCAATGAGCAGTTCTTC. This encodes CASSDNRDRESNEQFF. V usage is TRBV6-1 and J usage is TRBJ2-1; 9 bases match TRBD1. The trim removed 3 bases at V and 6 bases at J, leaving 9 bases unmatched. From germline, CDR1 is MNHNS and CDR2 SASEGT. This CDR3 has 16 residues.

J is TRBJ2-5 and V is TRBV6-5, with TRBD2 matching 7 bases. Germline lookup yields CDR1 MNHEY and CDR2 SVGAGI. The ends lost 6 bases at V and 2 bases at J; junction bases unmatched: 6. The CDR3 sequence is 14 residues long. CDR3: CASRSGTTQETQYF. CDR3 DNA: TGTGCCAGCAGGAGTGGGACTACACAAGAGACCCAGTACTTC.

The gene calls are TRBV18 and TRBJ1-3; possible D gene TRBD1, 5 bases. CDR3 length: 16 residues. Trimming removed 3 bases from V and 4 bases from J, with 16 bases in between. The germline CDR1 and CDR2 sequences are KGHSH and LQKENI. In nucleotides, the CDR3 is TGTGCCAGCTCACCCCAGGGTTTTCAGGCCGGAAACACCATATATTTT. Translation gives CASSPQGFQAGNTIYF. Complete variable domain (other parts from reference TRBV18 and TRBJ1-3): NAGVMQNPRHLVRRRGQEARLRCSPMKGHSHVYWYRQLPEEGLKFMVYLQKENIIDESGMPKERFSAEFPKEGPSILRIQQVVRGDSAAYFCASSPQGFQAGNTIYFGEGSWLTVV.

The chain links TRBV4-2 to TRBJ2-5; D might be TRBD2 (6 bases). The CDR3 is 15 amino acids. V shed 1 base and J shed 5 bases, with 14 bases lying between them. The germline V gene has CDR1 LGHNA and CDR2 YNFKEQ. CDR3 region: CASSQVSGSGETQYF. The CDR3 DNA follows: TGTGCCAGCAGCCAAGTATCGGGGAGCGGGGAGACCCAGTACTTC.

The rearrangement joins TRBV28 to TRBJ1-1; TRBD1 agrees at 7 bases. The germline V gene has CDR1 MDHEN and CDR2 SYDVKM. The CDR3 has 14 residues. Losses at the gene ends were 5 bases for V and 0 bases for J; bases not matched to a gene: 3. The CDR3, as DNA: TGTGCCAGCAGTACGACAGGGATGAACACTGAAGCTTTCTTT. It specifies CASSTTGMNTEAFF.

The chain joins TRBV29-1 to TRBJ1-1; a weak D match, TRBD1 (6 bases). Germline V gene sequence: CDR1 SQVTM, CDR2 ANQGSEA. Trimming removed 5 bases at V and 3 bases at J, with 10 bases between. The CDR3 contains 12 residues. CDR3 nucleotide sequence: TGCAGCGTTAGGGACATACACACTGAAGCTTTCTTT. This encodes CSVRDIHTEAFF.

This chain links TRBV7-9 with TRBJ2-3; D possibly corresponds to TRBD2 (5 bases). With 2 bases removed from V and 2 bases from J, the gap between germline ends came to 14 bases. The CDR3 sequence is 16 residues long. Germline-derived CDR1 and CDR2 are SEHNR and FQNEAQ (reference sequence). For the CDR3, the DNA is TGTGCCAGCAGCTTAAACAGCGGAGCGTACACAGATACGCAGTATTTT. It is translated as CASSLNSGAYTDTQYF. The variable domain in full, completed from reference TRBV7-9 and TRBJ2-3, reads DTGVSQNPRHKITKRGQNVTFRCDPISEHNRLYWYRQTLGQGPEFLTYFQNEAQLEKSRLLSDRFSAERPKGSFSTLEIQRTEQGDSAMYLCASSLNSGAYTDTQYFGPGTRLTVL.